The 25 T cell receptor beta chains reported below all come from one sample, sequenced in a study of blood T cell repertoires in COVID-19. TCRdb keeps only in-frame clones here, not all; method: immunoSEQ multiplex PCR. The sample holds 95,000 to 150,000 clones, about 78% seen once. The sequenced material came from peripheral blood. Receptors originate from a man between 70 and 80 years old with acute or convalescent COVID-19.

This chain connects TRBV27 to TRBJ1-1; 7 positions match TRBD1. The J segment lost 0 bases and the V segment lost 6 bases, leaving 7 bases of the junction unmatched. The CDR3 consists of 15 residues. CDR1 and CDR2 (germline): MNHEY, SMNVEV (reference sequence). The CDR3 DNA sequence: TGTGCCAGCAGACCCTCCGGGACAGTGAACACTGAAGCTTTCTTT. Translating it yields CASRPSGTVNTEAFF.

The CDR3 region has the DNA TGTGCCAGCAGCTTGGGACAGATCTACGAGCAGTACTTC. Encoded protein: CASSLGQIYEQYF. This chain uses TRBV5-6 with TRBJ2-7; tentatively, D is TRBD1 (5 bases). The CDR3 runs to 13 residues. The V and J ends lost 0 bases and 3 bases respectively, with 7 bases between them. The germline CDR1 and CDR2 sequences are SGHDT and YYEEEE.

J is TRBJ1-2 and V is TRBV6-2 or TRBV6-3; unclear D gene. This CDR3 contains 14 residues. The germline V gene encodes CDR1 MNHEY and CDR2 SVGEGT. The V gene lost 4 bases and the J gene lost 5 bases, with 14 bases spanning the gap. The CDR3 protein is CASSWAPRWYGYTF. CDR3 coding DNA: TGTGCCAGCAGTTGGGCTCCCCGATGGTATGGCTACACCTTC.

CDR3 coding DNA: TGTGCCAGCAGCTTGGTAGGGGGCAGCAATCAGCCCCAGCATTTT. Residues: CASSLVGGSNQPQHF. The V call is TRBV5-6, the J call TRBJ1-5, with TRBD1 matching 7 bases. CDR1 and CDR2 (germline): SGHDT, YYEEEE. The CDR3 sequence is 15 residues long. V shed 0 bases, J shed 1 base, and the junction held 1 base outside the gene matches.

This clone showed up just a few times. The rearrangement uses TRBV27 and TRBJ2-6; a weak D match, TRBD2 (5 bases). CDR1 MNHEY and CDR2 SMNVEV come from the germline V gene (reference sequence). This CDR3 spans 18 amino acids. The germline V and J ends were trimmed by 5 bases and 4 bases, with 21 bases remaining between them. Here the CDR3 DNA reads TGTGCCAGCAGTCCGGGTTTCGGGGTATTCAGGGGGGCCAACGTCCTGACTTTC. Translation: CASSPGFGVFRGANVLTF.

The chain employs TRBV6-5 and TRBJ1-4; 8 bases fit TRBD1. The CDR3 extends over 14 amino acids. V lost 6 bases and J lost 14; bases outside the gene matches: 14. Germline CDR1 is MNHEY and CDR2 is SVGAGI. This CDR3 reads CASRGPGQDSFLFF. In nucleotides, the CDR3 is TGTGCCAGCAGAGGGCCGGGACAGGATTCATTCCTGTTTTTT.

The chain is built from TRBV6-2 or TRBV6-3 and TRBJ2-7, with 8 bases matching TRBD2. The V and J ends lost 6 bases and 2 bases, in that order; junction bases with no gene match: 6. CDR1 is MNHEY and CDR2 is SVGEGT in the germline V gene. The CDR3 has 14 amino acids. The CDR3 spells CASSNGGDAYEQYF. The DNA for the CDR3 is TGTGCCAGCAGCAACGGGGGGGACGCCTACGAGCAGTACTTC.

The V call is TRBV7-2, the J call TRBJ2-1; 11 nucleotides line up with TRBD2. The V and J ends lost 2 bases and 7 bases, in that order; junction bases with no gene match: 10. CDR3 length: 17 residues. Germline CDR1 SGHTA, CDR2 FQGNSA. CDR3 DNA: TGTGCCAGCAGCTTAACGGGACTAGCGGCGCCGGGGAATGAGCAGTTCTTC. Translation gives CASSLTGLAAPGNEQFF.

This clone was seen more than once but under ten times. The CDR3 DNA reads TGTGCCAGCAGTGAACAGGGGGCGTTTGGAAACACCATATATTTT. Translating it yields CASSEQGAFGNTIYF. The rearrangement links TRBV2 to TRBJ1-3, with TRBD1 matching over 8 bases. The germline V gene has CDR1 SNHLY and CDR2 FYNNEI. The CDR3 covers 15 residues. V lost 2 bases, J lost 3 bases, and 3 bases stayed unmatched.

This chain connects TRBV6-5 to TRBJ1-2; no reliable D call. Germline V lookup: CDR1 MNHEY, CDR2 SVGAGI. The CDR3 runs to 12 residues. V was shortened by 2 bases and J by 10 bases, with 11 bases between the two germline ends. This CDR3 reads CASSYESSLYTF. The CDR3 DNA reads TGTGCCAGCAGTTACGAATCGAGTCTCTACACCTTC.

The V and J genes are TRBV11-3 and TRBJ2-5; 9 nucleotides align to TRBD1. The length of the CDR3 is 13 residues. Losses at the gene ends were 7 bases for V and 5 bases for J; bases not matched to a gene: 5. Germline CDR1 reads SGHNT; CDR2 reads YENEEA. CDR3 sequence: CASTTGGRETQYF. The CDR3, as DNA: TGTGCCAGCACCACAGGGGGCAGGGAGACCCAGTACTTC.

The chain employs TRBV19 and TRBJ1-1, with 7 bases fitting TRBD1. Germline V CDR1 and CDR2: LNHDA, SQIVND (reference sequence). The CDR3 is made up of 14 amino acids. Trimming took 3 bases from V and 4 from J; bases not matched to a gene: 5. In DNA, the CDR3 is TGTGCCAGTAGTATTAGGCAGGGGGGCACTGAAGCTTTCTTT. It specifies CASSIRQGGTEAFF.

The chain combines TRBV7-3 with TRBJ2-3; 9 bases map to TRBD2. CDR3 size: 16 residues. The germline V gene encodes CDR1 SGHTA and CDR2 FQGTGA. V lost 2 bases and J lost 1; bases outside the gene matches: 4. The CDR3 DNA is TGTGCCAGCAGCTTAGAGGAGCGGGGGGGCACAGATACGCAGTATTTT. Translation: CASSLEERGGTDTQYF.

The V gene is TRBV27, the J gene TRBJ2-7, with 7 bases matching TRBD1. Germline V lookup: CDR1 MNHEY, CDR2 SMNVEV (reference sequence). Unmatched junction bases numbered 7, after V lost 11 bases and J lost 0 bases. This CDR3 has 13 residues. DNA for the CDR3: TGTGCCGGACAGGACCTGAGCTCCTACGAGCAGTACTTC. Translated, it gives CAGQDLSSYEQYF.

The gene calls are TRBV30 and TRBJ1-2; 7 nucleotides match TRBD1. This CDR3 is built from 12 residues. Germline assignment: CDR1 GTSNPN and CDR2 SVGIG (reference sequence). Losses at the gene ends were 6 bases for V and 7 bases for J; bases not matched to a gene: 8. For the CDR3, the DNA is TGTGCCTGTACGTTCGGGACAGCTGGCTACACCTTC. Translation: CACTFGTAGYTF.

This chain connects TRBV5-1 to TRBJ2-7; the match to TRBD1 covers 8 bases. The CDR3 length is 15 residues. Germline CDR1 SGHRS, CDR2 YFSETQ. V gave up 5 bases and J gave up 6 bases; unmatched junction bases: 13. This chain's CDR3 is CASSNSGGGFSEQYF. In DNA, the CDR3 is TGCGCCAGCAGTAATTCAGGGGGCGGCTTCTCCGAGCAGTACTTC.

The rearrangement links TRBV6-2 or TRBV6-3 to TRBJ2-5; 8 bases map to TRBD1. CDR1 is MNHEY, CDR2 SVGEGT, per germline. The CDR3 is made up of 15 amino acids. The trim removed 2 bases at V and 2 bases at J, leaving 4 bases unmatched. The CDR3 region has the DNA TGTGCCAGCAGTTACGGGACAGGCGGACAAGAGACCCAGTACTTC. This codes for CASSYGTGGQETQYF.

This clone was observed a single time. The V call is TRBV19, the J call TRBJ1-3; no definite D call. V lost 8 bases, J lost 0 bases, and 11 bases lay in between. Per the germline V gene, CDR1 is LNHDA and CDR2 is SQIVND (reference sequence). CDR3 length: 14 amino acids. In nucleotides, the CDR3 is TGTGCCAGTTCATCAATTTTCTCTGGAAACACCATATATTTT. This translates into CASSSIFSGNTIYF.

This clone has just a few counts. V is TRBV10-3 and J is TRBJ1-5; D might be TRBD1 (5 bases). Germline loops: CDR1 ENHRY, CDR2 SYGVKD. The CDR3 is 14 amino acids. The V and J ends lost 9 bases and 7 bases respectively, with 19 bases between them. The CDR3 DNA follows: TGTGCCATAGGGGATGGAGGGGCCGCCCAGCCCCAGCATTTT. Amino acids: CAIGDGGAAQPQHF.

The chain carries TRBV12-3 or TRBV12-4 and TRBJ2-2; D is undetermined. The germline V and J ends were trimmed by 5 bases and 8 bases, with 6 bases remaining between them. There are 11 residues in the CDR3. The CDR3 sequence is CASSVRGELFF. CDR3 nucleotide sequence: TGTGCCAGCAGTGTTCGGGGGGAGCTGTTTTTT.

This clone was recorded only once. The CDR3 protein is CASSLDLWGGKANTGELFF. Written as DNA, the CDR3 is TGTGCCAGCAGCTTAGATCTGTGGGGGGGCAAGGCGAACACCGGGGAGCTGTTTTTT. This chain joins TRBV11-3 and TRBJ2-2, with TRBD2 as a possible D gene (7 bases). Per the germline V gene, CDR1 is SGHNT and CDR2 is YENEEA. The CDR3 runs 19 residues. Trimming took 0 bases from V and 0 from J, leaving 17 bases between them. The full variable domain, in which reference TRBV11-3 and TRBJ2-2 provide the parts outside the CDR3, is EAGVVQSPRYKIIEKKQPVAFWCNPISGHNTLYWYLQNLGQGPELLIRYENEEAVDDSQLPKDRFSAERLKGVDSTLKIQPAELGDSAVYLCASSLDLWGGKANTGELFFGEGSRLTVL.

The chain links TRBV5-6 to TRBJ2-2, with 9 bases that match TRBD1. Trimming at V came to 3 bases and at J to 5 bases, leaving 11 bases not matched to a gene. Per the germline V gene, CDR1 is SGHDT and CDR2 is YYEEEE. The CDR3 runs to 17 residues. The CDR3 protein is CASSSLGQGRRTGELFF. Here the CDR3 DNA reads TGTGCCAGCAGCTCACTTGGACAGGGGCGGCGGACCGGGGAGCTGTTTTTT.

The CDR3 region has the DNA TGTGCCAGCAGCTTGGTGTCTAGCGGGGGCACAGATACGCAGTATTTT. The encoded protein is CASSLVSSGGTDTQYF. The chain employs TRBV5-6 and TRBJ2-3, with 9 nucleotides matching TRBD2. Per germline, CDR1 SGHDT and CDR2 YYEEEE. This CDR3 region has 16 residues. With 0 bases clipped from V and 1 base from J, the junction kept 3 bases outside the gene matches.

V is TRBV3-1 (or the pseudogene TRBV3-2) and J is TRBJ2-2; D is undetermined. Trimming removed 4 bases from V and 5 bases from J, with 2 bases in between. This CDR3 is 11 amino acids long. CDR1 is LGHDT and CDR2 is YNNKEL in the germline V gene (reference sequence). The CDR3 loop is CASSLTGELFF. DNA of the CDR3: TGTGCCAGCAGCCTAACCGGGGAGCTGTTTTTT.

The chain couples TRBV7-2 to TRBJ2-1; 13 positions agree with TRBD2. The V and J ends lost 5 bases and 3 bases, in that order; junction bases with no gene match: 1. This CDR3 has 15 amino acids. In germline, CDR1 is SGHTA, CDR2 FQGNSA. CDR3 sequence: CASSTSGGGYNEQFF. In DNA form, the CDR3 reads TGTGCCAGCAGCACTAGCGGGGGGGGCTACAATGAGCAGTTCTTC.